This T cell receptor (beta chain) emerged from a study of vaccination and CD4 T cells after COVID-19 (dated by TCRdb to the early 2020s). Context from the whole study: The convalescent cohort included six males and four females, with two Hispanic individuals, seven Caucasians, two Asians and one multiracial person. Post-vaccine blood samples were taken a median of roughly 72 days after the second vaccine dose, with a range of roughly 13 to 250 days. Post-COVID blood samples were collected from convalescent patients a median of roughly 100 days after diagnosis, with a range of about 30 to 180 days. The cultures were stimulated with overlapping spike peptide pools from SARS-CoV-2 and from the common cold coronaviruses HCoV-NL63, HCoV-OC43 and HCoV-229E. Participants got two doses of the Pfizer-BioNTech BNT162b2 vaccine (n=8) or two doses of the Moderna mRNA-1273 vaccine (n=2). Control cultures used a CEFX viral epitope pool as positive control, an HIV-1 Nef peptide pool as negative control, or no peptide. In roughly nine COVID-19 convalescent patients and 4 infection-naive healthy vaccine recipients, the spike-specific CD4+ TCR repertoire before mRNA vaccination was compared with the repertoire after mRNA vaccination.

This clonotype was detected a few times. No antigen is known for it. Per-nucleotide qualities are absent, and no much larger clonotype sits a single base away. Receptor amplification or capture employed PCR. DNA from cultured CD4+ T cells was subjected to TCR sequencing with the Oncomine TCR Beta short-read assay at the Johns Hopkins FTIC core. Genomic DNA was extracted from the cultured CD4+ T cells with the QIAamp micro DNA kit. The Oncomine TCR Beta libraries from cultured CD4+ T cells were pooled using unique dual indexes and then sequenced on an Illumina iSeq 100. Per the source publication's procedure: Non-productive sequences were removed, and CDR3s not starting with C, not ending with F or W, or shorter than 7 amino acids were discarded. The MANAFEST web application identified antigen-specific clonotypes by comparing peptide-stimulated wells against reference wells and other culture wells. Positive clones required FDR below 0.05, an odds ratio above 5, and productive frequency above 0.1% in at least two of three replicate wells. Clonotypes that were significantly expanded in both SARS-CoV-2 spike wells and at least one common cold coronavirus spike condition were defined as cross-reactive. CDR3 homology was assessed with Levenshtein distances (stringdist) and unrooted phylogenetic trees (ape) in R version 3.6.1. Through fastp at Q25 and MiXCR, TCRdb rebuilt clones from the public reads, retaining in-frame beta chains. When rows share a CDR3 protein, they turn into one entry using the most common DNA and genes. The V and J calls were determined by TCRdb, not by the authors. The sample table holds around 15,000 distinct CDR3 sequences, of which approximately 50% were seen once. Over 15% of the sample lies in the top ten.

The V end loses 8 bases and the J end loses 0 bases, and a stretch of 13 bases separates them. From its cysteine to its phenylalanine, the CDR3 spans 15 amino acids. The DNA shown is the 45-base CDR3, in frame from base 1. CDR1 MNHNS and CDR2 SASEGT are derived from the germline V gene. What the work shows at the level of the full study, not this receptor alone: In convalescent patients, nearly all vaccine-specific clones (304 of 307) were found to be mono-reactive for SARS-CoV-2 spike rather than cross-reactive with common cold coronaviruses. Only a relatively small number of convalescent patients were included in the study, and early timepoints following natural infection were not analyzed. The median count of SARS-CoV-2-reactive clonotypes went up from 21 after infection to some 38 after vaccination, although the change was not significant. Among the post-vaccine SARS-CoV-2-reactive clones in convalescent patients, a median about 86% showed up only after vaccination, which suggests vaccine-specific priming.

Explained via the paper, the treatment or condition label denotes: approximately 9-day PBMC culture with coronavirus spike peptide pools or control peptides (ViraFEST assay). The ViraFEST assay, used in the study, expanded antigen-specific T cells with peptide pools and then identified the expanded clonotypes through TCR sequencing. Negative nucleocapsid antibody tests taken both before and after vaccination confirmed that the healthy vaccine recipients had no prior SARS-CoV-2 infection. PBMCs were cultured at approximately 2.1 million per well in IMDM supplemented with around 5.5% human AB serum and around 10 IU/ml IL-2, with approximately 9.2 ug/ml peptide pools added. On days 3 and 7, half of the culture medium was replaced with fresh IL-2-containing medium. After approximately 10 days of culture, CD4+ T cells were isolated by negative selection using the EasySep CD4+ T cell isolation kit. Ficoll-Paque Plus gradient centrifugation was used to isolate PBMCs from whole blood, and the isolated PBMCs were then either used fresh or cryopreserved at -140C. In general, triplicate wells were set up for every culture condition.

The sample here was CD4+ T cells from blood, cultured in vitro, taken before SARS-CoV-2 vaccination. The rearrangement joined TRBV6-1 to TRBJ2-2, with no confident D gene call. This sequence originates from a human donor who received a COVID-19 vaccine. The DNA is as follows: TGTGCCAGCTTTTCCCACGCTCCGAACACCGGGGAGCTGTTTTTT. Its translation reads: CASFSHAPNTGELFF.